This passage covers 18 T cell receptor beta chains from one sample sequenced in a study of T-cell memory formation after mild COVID-19. TCRdb ran MiXCR on the 5' RACE reads and lists one entry per CDR3 protein. The sample has a few hundred thousand distinct CDR3 sequences; about 20% are singletons. Sequencing was performed on PBMCs or a T cell subset sorted from them (not recorded which). Receptors were obtained from an adult woman who had mild COVID-19 (a few samples of this study predate the infection). Cell type and time point are not known.

The chain couples TRBV9 to TRBJ1-6, with D perhaps TRBD1 (6 bases). CDR1 SGDLS and CDR2 YYNGEE come from the germline V gene. The CDR3 runs to 16 residues. V gave up 2 bases and J gave up 7 bases, with 16 bases separating them. The DNA for the CDR3 is TGTGCCAGCAGCGTTGGGGCCGGGGGGGCAAATTCACCCCTCCACTTT. It specifies CASSVGAGGANSPLHF.

The chain combines TRBV5-1 with TRBJ1-1, with D possibly being TRBD1 (5 bases). This CDR3 comprises 15 residues. Germline lookup yields CDR1 SGHRS and CDR2 YFSETQ. The germline V and J ends were trimmed by 0 bases and 4 bases, with 13 bases remaining between them. CDR3 protein: CASSLEDPGRTEAFF. The CDR3 coding sequence is TGCGCCAGCAGCTTGGAGGACCCGGGACGCACTGAAGCTTTCTTT.

This clonotype was found a few times. This chain links TRBV11-2 with TRBJ2-5, with D unclear. The CDR3 loop spans 11 amino acids. Germline V gives CDR1 SGHAT, CDR2 FQNNGV. Trimming pared 5 bases from V and 10 bases from J, leaving 11 bases between. DNA of the CDR3: TGTGCCAGCAGCCCCGGGCCTCTCCAGTACTTC. Its translation is CASSPGPLQYF.

This clonotype was detected only a few times. This chain connects TRBV2 to TRBJ2-3; 8 bases map to TRBD1. CDR1 is SNHLY and CDR2 is FYNNEI in the germline V gene. V lost 4 bases and J lost 4; bases outside the gene matches: 1. The CDR3 is 13 residues long. Written as DNA, the CDR3 is TGTGCCAGCAGTGCAGGGGGCGCAGATACGCAGTATTTT. Translation gives CASSAGGADTQYF.

The CDR3 is CSAQGSNQPQHF. Here the CDR3 DNA reads TGCAGCGCCCAGGGTAGCAATCAGCCCCAGCATTTT. The genes are TRBV29-1 and TRBJ1-5, with D possibly matching TRBD1 (5 bases). The CDR3 length is 12 residues. Trimming removed 7 bases at V and 0 bases at J, with 7 bases between. CDR1 is SQVTM, CDR2 ANQGSEA, per germline.

The chain links TRBV6-5 to TRBJ1-1; TRBD1 might be the D (5 bases). Trimming took 5 bases from V and 5 from J, leaving 12 bases between them. CDR3 size: 13 residues. The germline gives CDR1 MNHEY, CDR2 SVGAGI. This chain's CDR3 is CASSGHWGTEAFF. DNA of the CDR3: TGTGCCAGCAGTGGACACTGGGGAACTGAAGCTTTCTTT.

The V call is TRBV6-5, the J call TRBJ2-2; D perhaps matches TRBD1 (5 bases). This CDR3 is built from 15 residues. CDR1 MNHEY and CDR2 SVGAGI come from the germline V gene. Deletions cut 4 bases from V and 1 base from J, with 10 bases between. The chain's CDR3 is CASSLQGVNTGELFF. The CDR3, as DNA: TGTGCCAGCAGTTTGCAGGGTGTGAACACCGGGGAGCTGTTTTTT.

The chain links TRBV20-1 to TRBJ1-1; D unresolved. The CDR3 contains 15 residues. Per germline, CDR1 DFQATT and CDR2 SNEGSKA (reference sequence). V was pared by 5 bases and J by 4 bases, with 20 bases between. For the CDR3, the DNA is TGCAGTGCTCAACCGGCAGGAGAGGTACTCACTGAAGCTTTCTTT. Translating gives CSAQPAGEVLTEAFF.

In its sample, this clonotype was seen a few times. This chain connects TRBV2 to TRBJ2-2; TRBD2 is a possible D gene (6 bases). The CDR3 loop spans 13 amino acids. CDR1 and CDR2 (germline): SNHLY, FYNNEI. The ends were cut back, 4 bases at V and 6 bases at J, with 9 bases in the middle. This CDR3 is CASSVRRAGELFF. The CDR3 coding sequence is TGTGCCAGCAGTGTGAGGAGGGCCGGGGAGCTGTTTTTT.

This clonotype was seen a few times. The J gene is TRBJ2-1, the V gene TRBV12-3 or TRBV12-4, with TRBD1 as a possible D gene (6 bases). The ends were cut back, 6 bases at V and 0 bases at J, with 15 bases in the middle. The CDR3 sequence is 16 residues long. The CDR3 sequence: CASRTGLTSSYNEQFF. CDR3 in DNA: TGTGCCAGCAGGACAGGTCTTACCAGCTCCTACAATGAGCAGTTCTTC.

The chain is built from TRBV5-1 and TRBJ2-1; 8 nucleotides align to TRBD2. The CDR3 extends over 17 amino acids. CDR1 and CDR2 (germline): SGHRS, YFSETQ. The junction had 5 bases not matched to a gene; V was cut back by 0 bases and J by 0 bases. The CDR3 is CASSLEERGFSYNEQFF. CDR3 DNA: TGCGCCAGCAGCTTGGAGGAGCGGGGGTTCTCCTACAATGAGCAGTTCTTC.

This clonotype occurred many times. The rearrangement uses TRBV5-1 and TRBJ2-2, with D perhaps matching TRBD1 (6 bases). Germline V gene data show CDR1 as SGHRS and CDR2 as YFSETQ. V was trimmed by 4 bases and J by 5 bases, leaving 9 bases between them. The CDR3 has 13 amino acids. As DNA, the CDR3 is TGCGCCAGCAGCACCCAGGGGACCGGGGAGCTGTTTTTT. Translation gives CASSTQGTGELFF.

This rearrangement joins TRBV30 to TRBJ1-6, with D possibly TRBD1 on 5 matching bases. Trimming left V 3 bases short and J 5 bases short, with 11 bases between. The CDR3 loop spans 14 amino acids. The V gene's germline CDR1 is GTSNPN and CDR2 SVGIG (reference sequence). The CDR3 protein is CAWSRGLNNSPLHF. As DNA, the CDR3 is TGTGCCTGGAGCCGGGGGTTAAATAATTCACCCCTCCACTTT.

This clonotype was detected only a few times. The chain links TRBV3-1 to TRBJ2-7; D gene uncertain. This CDR3 spans 16 amino acids. From germline, CDR1 is LGHDT and CDR2 YNNKEL (reference sequence). The V gene lost 3 bases and the J gene lost 4 bases, with 19 bases spanning the gap. As DNA, the CDR3 is TGTGCCAGCAGCCACGATGGTCTCCTGGGTTTTTACGAGCAGTACTTC. It is translated as CASSHDGLLGFYEQYF.

Ten or more counts support this clonotype. The genes are TRBV12-3 or TRBV12-4 and TRBJ2-5; possibly TRBD2 for D (6 bases). This CDR3 is built from 15 residues. Trimming took off 6 bases at V and 5 bases at J, with 19 bases between the two ends. The CDR3 here is CASRMDLADPETQYF. The DNA for the CDR3 is TGTGCCAGCAGGATGGATTTAGCGGATCCCGAGACCCAGTACTTC.

The chain uses TRBV6-4 and TRBJ2-1; D might be TRBD1 (6 bases). The V gene's germline CDR1 is MRHNA and CDR2 SNTAGT. Trimming removed 5 bases from V and 3 bases from J, with 11 bases in between. There are 14 residues in the CDR3. The CDR3 region is CASSWGQDYNEQFF. The DNA of the CDR3 is TGTGCCAGCAGTTGGGGACAAGACTACAATGAGCAGTTCTTC.

J is TRBJ2-1 and V is TRBV24-1, with D possibly TRBD1 on 6 matching bases. Trimming took 3 bases from V and 2 from J, leaving 10 bases between them. CDR3 length: 15 residues. CDR1 and CDR2 from the germline V gene are KGHDR and SFDVKD. Here the CDR3 reads CATSDQRTAYNEQFF. The CDR3 DNA reads TGTGCCACCAGTGATCAACGGACAGCCTACAATGAGCAGTTCTTC.

This chain links TRBV4-3 with TRBJ2-7, with a tentative D call TRBD1 (5 bases). CDR3 length equals 13 residues. V dropped 4 bases and J dropped 3 bases, with 10 bases sitting between them. The germline gives CDR1 LGHNA, CDR2 YSLEER. The CDR3 nucleotides read TGCGCCAGCAGCCCGGACCAGGGCTACGAGCAGTACTTC. Amino acid sequence: CASSPDQGYEQYF.